Listed below are T cell receptor beta chains from one sample, sequenced in a study of blood T cells in healthy people across ages. TCRdb independently ran MiXCR on the 5' RACE reads; one entry per CDR3 protein. Of approximately 690,000 distinct CDR3 sequences in the sample, 45% to 65% were seen once. The sequenced material came from blood. These receptors all stem from a man aged 60-69 years in good health. CDR3s include the opening cysteine and the closing phenylalanine or tryptophan. The D gene is left open where the match is weak. Clone size is stated in some rows and not others, as once, few, many or a class when expanded.

TRBJ2-3	NA	TRBV5-4	15	few	TGTGCCAGCAGCCCCGGACAGATCAGCACAGATACGCAGTATTTT	CASSPGQISTDTQYF
TRBJ2-3	TRBD2	TRBV2	15	NA	TGTGCCAGCAGTTTACTAGCGGGGGGCGTAGATACGCAGTATTTT	CASSLLAGGVDTQYF
TRBJ2-1	NA	TRBV2	14	NA	TGTGCCAGCAGTGAGGGTTGGGGACGCAATGAGCAGTTCTTC	CASSEGWGRNEQFF
TRBJ1-5	NA	TRBV5-1	14	NA	TGCGCCAGCAGCTTGGGACACCCAGAGGGGACCCAGCATTTT	CASSLGHPEGTQHF
TRBJ1-4	NA	TRBV28	12	NA	TGTGCCAGCAGGGAAAGGAGGGAAAAACTGTTTTTT	CASRERREKLFF
TRBJ2-4	TRBD2	TRBV7-2	15	few	TGTGCCAGCAGCCCCCGTAGCGGGGCCCAAAACATTCAGTACTTC	CASSPRSGAQNIQYF
TRBJ2-1	TRBD2	TRBV6-1	15	NA	TGTGCCAGCACCCCGGTTGGGCGGGGGTACAATGAGCAGTTCTTC	CASTPVGRGYNEQFF
TRBJ2-4	NA	TRBV3-1	12	NA	TGTGCCAGCAGTGGGGCCGGGAACATCCAGTACTTC	CASSGAGNIQYF
TRBJ2-7	NA	TRBV5-5	16	NA	TGTGCCAGCAGCCACGGGGGCGGCAGGATGACCTACGAGCAGTACTTC	CASSHGGGRMTYEQYF
TRBJ2-1	NA	TRBV7-2	15	few	TGTGCCAGCAGCTTAGACCAGGTCAGATGGGGGCAGCAGTTCTTC	CASSLDQVRWGQQFF
TRBJ2-5	NA	TRBV18	15	NA	TGTGCCAGCTCACCCCCCGGCAGCTTCCAAGAGACCCAGTACTTC	CASSPPGSFQETQYF
TRBJ1-5	NA	TRBV20-1	17	NA	TGCAGTGCTAGAGGGGGCAGGGTGAGGAATGACAATCAGCCCCAGCATTTT	CSARGGRVRNDNQPQHF
TRBJ2-6	NA	TRBV12-3/TRBV12-4	14	once	TGTGCCAGCAGCCGGGTGTTCGGGGCCAACGCCCTGACTTTC	CASSRVFGANALTF
TRBJ1-4	NA	TRBV4-2	13	few	TGTGCCAGCAGCAGCCGGGGTAATGAAAAACTGTTTTTT	CASSSRGNEKLFF
TRBJ1-5	NA	TRBV10-3	12	NA	TGTGCCATCAGTGATGGTAATCAGCCCCAGCATTTT	CAISDGNQPQHF
TRBJ1-2	NA	TRBV5-1	14	NA	TGCGCCAGCAGCTGGGGGGACCGGGACTATGGCTACACCTTC	CASSWGDRDYGYTF
TRBJ1-6	NA	TRBV6-1	14	NA	TGTGCCAGCAGGCAACAGGGCCGCGATTCACCCCTCCACTTT	CASRQQGRDSPLHF
TRBJ2-3	TRBD2	TRBV20-1	14	NA	TGCAGTGCTAGCCCTAGCGGGGTTCTAGATACGCAGTATTTT	CSASPSGVLDTQYF
TRBJ2-7	TRBD1	TRBV6-1	13	NA	TGTGCCAGCAGGGCGACAGGGTTCTACGAGCAGTACTTC	CASRATGFYEQYF
TRBJ2-3	TRBD2	TRBV4-1	16	NA	TGCGCCAGCAGCCAAGAGTTTAGCGGGTTCACAGATACGCAGTATTTT	CASSQEFSGFTDTQYF
TRBJ2-2	NA	TRBV11-2	15	NA	TGTGCCAGCAGCGCCCCAAGGATCAACACCGGGGAGCTGTTTTTT	CASSAPRINTGELFF
TRBJ1-4	NA	TRBV5-5	14	few	TGTGCCAGCAGCGTGGTTCGTGACGGCGAAAAACTGTTTTTT	CASSVVRDGEKLFF
TRBJ2-3	NA	TRBV5-1	15	few	TGCGCCAGCAGCTTGGGACAGAGTAGCACAGATACGCAGTATTTT	CASSLGQSSTDTQYF
TRBJ2-1	TRBD2	TRBV2	17	few	TGTGCCAGCAGTGAAAGGGCTAGCGGGGGGGCCTCGAATGAGCAGTTCTTC	CASSERASGGASNEQFF
TRBJ1-1	NA	TRBV6-2/TRBV6-3	11	NA	TGTGCCAGCAGTTACCCCGGGAGGGCTTTCTTT	CASSYPGRAFF
TRBJ1-2	NA	TRBV20-1	14	NA	TGCAGTGCTAGGGGGCCAGTGGGAAACTATGGCTACACCTTC	CSARGPVGNYGYTF
TRBJ2-3	NA	TRBV7-2	12	NA	TGTGCCAGCAGCCCTAGGGGCCCGCCGGAGTATTTT	CASSPRGPPEYF
TRBJ2-1	NA	TRBV29-1	15	few	TGCAGCGTCGAGGGGGGAAACGGCTCCTACAATGAGCAGTTCTTC	CSVEGGNGSYNEQFF
TRBJ1-5	NA	TRBV7-2	16	few	TGTGCCAGCAGCACAGACACAGGGAGTCGCAATCAGCCCCAGCATTTT	CASSTDTGSRNQPQHF
TRBJ2-4	NA	TRBV20-1	14	few	TGCAGTGCGGTTCGAGATGTAGCCAAAAACATTCAGTACTTC	CSAVRDVAKNIQYF
TRBJ2-5	NA	TRBV7-2	15	NA	TGTGCCAGCAGCTTAGTTACTAGCAAGCAAGAGACCCAGTACTTC	CASSLVTSKQETQYF
TRBJ2-1	NA	TRBV21-1	14	NA	TGTGCCAGCAGAGGGCGGGGGGCATATGATGAGCAGTTCTTC	CASRGRGAYDEQFF
TRBJ2-5	TRBD1	TRBV10-3	11	NA	TGTGCCATCAGAGGACAGGGGGAGCAGTACTTC	CAIRGQGEQYF
TRBJ2-5	NA	TRBV15	14	once	TGTGCCACCAGCAGTGGTCTAGCGCCGGGGACCCAGTACTTC	CATSSGLAPGTQYF
TRBJ1-2	TRBD1	TRBV4-1	15	NA	TGCGCCTGCAGCCAATCTAAACAGGGGGCTAATGGCTACACCTTC	CACSQSKQGANGYTF
TRBJ2-1	NA	TRBV10-3	13	once	TGTGCCATCAGTGATCCCCGGGCCAATGAGCAGTTCTTC	CAISDPRANEQFF
TRBJ2-1	NA	TRBV7-9	14	few	TGTGCCAGCAGCTTAGATCCCAGGGAGGTTGAGCAGTTCTTC	CASSLDPREVEQFF
TRBJ1-6	NA	TRBV28	12	few	TGTGCCAGCAGTTTGTTACGGGGACCCCTCCACTTT	CASSLLRGPLHF
TRBJ2-1	TRBD2	TRBV20-1	15	once	TGCAGTGCTACCCATAGCGGGGGGGCTGACAATGAGCAGTTCTTC	CSATHSGGADNEQFF
TRBJ2-3	NA	TRBV7-2	13	few	TGTGCCAGCAGCTTTGGGCTCCAAGATACGCAGTATTTT	CASSFGLQDTQYF
TRBJ2-7	NA	TRBV3-1	14	NA	TGTGCCAGCAGCCAAACGGACGGAGCCTACGAGCGGTACTTC	CASSQTDGAYERYF
TRBJ1-4	NA	TRBV5-1	15	NA	TGCGCCAGCAGCAGCAGGACGGCTTCGGGGGAAAAACTGTTTTTT	CASSSRTASGEKLFF
TRBJ2-7	NA	TRBV3-1	11	few	TGTGCCAGCAGCCCATTCTACGAGCAGTACTTC	CASSPFYEQYF
TRBJ2-1	NA	TRBV5-5	14	NA	TGTGCCAGCAGCTTCATCGTAGGGGTTGGTGAGCAGTTCTTC	CASSFIVGVGEQFF
TRBJ2-5	NA	TRBV5-6	18	NA	TGTGCCAGCAGGGCTATCGGTGTTTCGGGACGGATGAAAGAGACCCAGTACTTC	CASRAIGVSGRMKETQYF